The clone carrying this T cell receptor beta chain was recorded a few times. As yet, its antigen is unknown. These data originate in a study of vaccination effects on CD4 cells after COVID-19. TCRdb keeps only in-frame clones here, not all; method: immunoSEQ multiplex PCR. The sample includes about 22,000 clones, approximately 77% seen only once; the top ten take roughly a tenth. Antigen-specific CD4+ T cell clonotypes were called by their expansion after viral peptide-pool culture in ViraFEST. Researchers isolated CD4+ T cells once around 11 days of culture had elapsed. Vaccination of participants consisted of two doses of either the BNT162b2 or mRNA-1273 vaccine. According to the study, vaccine recipients showed no prior SARS-CoV-2 infection and negative nucleocapsid antibodies. The researchers cultured fewer than 2.5 million PBMC per well with approximately 9.1 IU/ml IL-2 and roughly 10 ug/ml peptides.

The germline gives CDR1 MGHRA, CDR2 YSYEKL. V was trimmed by 2 bases and J by 1 base, leaving 9 bases between them. The CDR3 loop spans 15 amino acids. Sequencing used CD4+ T cells from PBMCs cultured with HCoV-NL63 spike peptides, obtained after COVID-19 vaccination. V gene TRBV4-1 combines with J gene TRBJ1-5; a weak D match, TRBD1 (5 bases). The origin of this receptor is a human donor who received a COVID-19 vaccine. The chain's CDR3 is CASSQWRQSNQPQHF. CDR3 bases: TGCGCCAGCAGCCAATGGAGACAGAGCAATCAGCCCCAGCATTTT.